The T cell receptor beta chain described here comes from a study of early T cells in non-severe SARS-CoV-2 infection. On the study more broadly: Whole-blood bulk RNA, unsorted, was sequenced, and chains were unpaired.

The TCR library protocol attached unique molecular identifiers to the individual cDNA molecules. One entry per CDR3 protein, called by TCRdb with MiXCR from the 5' RACE reads. The sample yields 26,000 or so distinct CDR3 sequences, roughly 4% seen once. Study-level points and caveats: Matching with VDJdb favored anti-spike CD8 responses (missing private and CD4 specificities).

With 4 bases clipped from V and 6 bases from J, the junction kept 3 bases outside the gene matches. Looked up from germline, CDR1 is SNHLY and CDR2 is FYNNEI. CDR3 length: 14 amino acids. In its sample, this clonotype was seen many times. Its antigen is not known. Sequenced input: whole blood. The source of this sequence is an adult who was a healthcare worker with PCR-confirmed SARS-CoV-2 infection or an uninfected control (not recorded which). The genes are TRBV2 and TRBJ2-1; 10 bases agree with TRBD1. CDR3 sequence reads: CASSVRTGGNEQFF. In DNA form, the CDR3 reads TGTGCCAGCAGTGTGCGGACAGGGGGCAATGAGCAGTTCTTC.